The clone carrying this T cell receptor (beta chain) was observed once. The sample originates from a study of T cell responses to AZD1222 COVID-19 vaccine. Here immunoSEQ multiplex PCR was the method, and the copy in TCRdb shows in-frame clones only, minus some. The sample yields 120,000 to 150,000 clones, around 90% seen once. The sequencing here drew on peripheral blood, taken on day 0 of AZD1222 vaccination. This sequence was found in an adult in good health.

The chain's CDR3 is CASSLGTAYEQYF. CDR3 sequence (DNA): TGTGCCAGCAGTCTAGGGACAGCCTACGAGCAGTACTTC. The chain recombines TRBV27 with TRBJ2-7, with 7 nucleotides matching TRBD1. V lost 5 bases and J lost 2; bases outside the gene matches: 3. The CDR3 is made up of 13 amino acids. In germline, CDR1 is MNHEY, CDR2 SMNVEV (reference sequence).